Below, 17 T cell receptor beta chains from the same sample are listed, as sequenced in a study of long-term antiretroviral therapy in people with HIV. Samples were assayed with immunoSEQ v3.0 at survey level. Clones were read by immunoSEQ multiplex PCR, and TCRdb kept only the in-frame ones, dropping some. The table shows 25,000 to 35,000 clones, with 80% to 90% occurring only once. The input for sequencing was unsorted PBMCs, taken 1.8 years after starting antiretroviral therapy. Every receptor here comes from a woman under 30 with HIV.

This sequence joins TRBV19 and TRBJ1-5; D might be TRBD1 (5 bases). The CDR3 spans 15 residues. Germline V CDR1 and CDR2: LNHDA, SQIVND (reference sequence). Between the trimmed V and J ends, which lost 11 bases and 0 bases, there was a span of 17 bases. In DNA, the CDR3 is TGTGCCGGGGGGGAGACACATTATAGCAATCAGCCCCAGCATTTT. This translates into CAGGETHYSNQPQHF.

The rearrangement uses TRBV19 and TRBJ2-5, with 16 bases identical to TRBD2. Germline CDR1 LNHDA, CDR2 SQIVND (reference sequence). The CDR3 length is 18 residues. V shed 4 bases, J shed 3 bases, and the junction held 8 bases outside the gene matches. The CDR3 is CASSRGLAGGIPEETQYF. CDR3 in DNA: TGTGCCAGTAGTAGGGGACTAGCGGGAGGGATCCCCGAAGAGACCCAGTACTTC.

CDR3 region: CASSRTSGRYNEQFF. CDR3 coding DNA: TGTGCCAGCAGCAGGACTAGCGGGAGGTACAATGAGCAGTTCTTC. The gene calls are TRBV7-2 and TRBJ2-1; 14 bases line up with TRBD2. The length of the CDR3 is 15 residues. Unmatched junction bases numbered 1, after V lost 5 bases and J lost 4 bases. CDR1 SGHTA and CDR2 FQGNSA come from the germline V gene.

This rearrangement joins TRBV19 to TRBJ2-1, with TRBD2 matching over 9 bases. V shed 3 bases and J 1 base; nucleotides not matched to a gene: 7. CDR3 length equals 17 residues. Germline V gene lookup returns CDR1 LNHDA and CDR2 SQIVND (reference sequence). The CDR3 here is CASSMLAGGPSYNEQFF. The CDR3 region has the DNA TGTGCCAGTAGTATGCTGGCGGGAGGGCCTTCCTACAATGAGCAGTTCTTC.

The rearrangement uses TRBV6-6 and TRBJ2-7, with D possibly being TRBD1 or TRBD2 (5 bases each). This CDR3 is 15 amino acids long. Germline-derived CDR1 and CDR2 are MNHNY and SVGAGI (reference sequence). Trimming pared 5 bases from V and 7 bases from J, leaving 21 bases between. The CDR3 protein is CASSLQRDRRQEQYF. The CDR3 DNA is TGTGCCAGCAGTCTCCAACGGGACCGACGACAAGAGCAGTACTTC.

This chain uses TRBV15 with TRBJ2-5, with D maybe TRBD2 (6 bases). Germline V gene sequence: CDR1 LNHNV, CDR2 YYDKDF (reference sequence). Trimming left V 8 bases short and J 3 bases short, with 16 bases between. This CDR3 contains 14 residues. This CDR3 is CATLPLTGEETQYF. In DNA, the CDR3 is TGTGCCACCCTCCCCCTAACGGGAGAAGAGACCCAGTACTTC.

The DNA of the CDR3 is TGTGCCAGCAGCTTAGACCACACAGATACGCAGTATTTT. Residues: CASSLDHTDTQYF. The chain recombines TRBV7-2 with TRBJ2-3, with D unclear. Trimming removed 1 base from V and 2 bases from J, with 4 bases in between. The CDR3 has 13 residues. The germline V gene has CDR1 SGHTA and CDR2 FQGNSA.

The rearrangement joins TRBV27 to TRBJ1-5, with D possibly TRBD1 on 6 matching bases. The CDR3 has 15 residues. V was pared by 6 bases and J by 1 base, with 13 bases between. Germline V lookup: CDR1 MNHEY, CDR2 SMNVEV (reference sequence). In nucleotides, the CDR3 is TGTGCCAGCAGCCCAGACAGGTTAAGCAATCAGCCCCAGCATTTT. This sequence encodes CASSPDRLSNQPQHF.

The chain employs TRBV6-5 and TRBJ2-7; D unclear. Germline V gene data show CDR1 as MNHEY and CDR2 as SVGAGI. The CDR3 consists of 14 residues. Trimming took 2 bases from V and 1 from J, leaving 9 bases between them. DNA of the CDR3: TGTGCCAGCAGTTACGGGCTGCGATCCTACGAGCAGTACTTC. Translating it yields CASSYGLRSYEQYF.

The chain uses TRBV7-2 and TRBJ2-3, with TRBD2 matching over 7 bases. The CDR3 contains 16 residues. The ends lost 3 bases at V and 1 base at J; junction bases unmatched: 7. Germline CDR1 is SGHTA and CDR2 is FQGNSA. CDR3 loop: CASSFGAGDGTDTQYF. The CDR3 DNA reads TGTGCCAGCAGCTTCGGGGCGGGAGACGGCACAGATACGCAGTATTTT.

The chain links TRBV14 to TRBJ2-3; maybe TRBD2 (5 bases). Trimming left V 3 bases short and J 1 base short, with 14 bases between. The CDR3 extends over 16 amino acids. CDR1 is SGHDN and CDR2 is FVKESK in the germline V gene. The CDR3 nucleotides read TGTGCCAGCAGCCATTGGACGTGGGGAGGCACAGATACGCAGTATTTT. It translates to CASSHWTWGGTDTQYF.

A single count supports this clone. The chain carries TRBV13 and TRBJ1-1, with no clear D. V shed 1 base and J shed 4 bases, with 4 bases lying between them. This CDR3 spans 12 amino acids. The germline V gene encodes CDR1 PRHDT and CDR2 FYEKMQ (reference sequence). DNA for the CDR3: TGTGCCAGCAGCTTAGTTCCCACTGAAGCTTTCTTT. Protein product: CASSLVPTEAFF.

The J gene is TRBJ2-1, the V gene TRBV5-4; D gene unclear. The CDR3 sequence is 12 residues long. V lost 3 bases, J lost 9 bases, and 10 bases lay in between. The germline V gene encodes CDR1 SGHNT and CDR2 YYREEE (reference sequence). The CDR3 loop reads CASSYISREQFF. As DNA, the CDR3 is TGTGCCAGCAGCTACATTTCGCGTGAGCAGTTCTTC.

CDR3 protein: CASRDRKQGEAEAFF. In DNA form, the CDR3 reads TGTGCCAGTAGGGATAGGAAACAGGGGGAGGCTGAAGCTTTCTTT. The rearrangement links TRBV19 to TRBJ1-1; 8 positions agree with TRBD1. The CDR3 has 15 residues. After removal of 6 bases from V and 6 bases from J, the junction contained 12 bases not matched to a gene. In germline, CDR1 is LNHDA, CDR2 SQIVND (reference sequence).

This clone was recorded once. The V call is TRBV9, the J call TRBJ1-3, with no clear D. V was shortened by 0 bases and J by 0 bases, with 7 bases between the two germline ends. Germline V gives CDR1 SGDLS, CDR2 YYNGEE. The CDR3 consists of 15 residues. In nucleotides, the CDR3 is TGTGCCAGCAGCGTAGGGGCAGTCTCTGGAAACACCATATATTTT. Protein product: CASSVGAVSGNTIYF.

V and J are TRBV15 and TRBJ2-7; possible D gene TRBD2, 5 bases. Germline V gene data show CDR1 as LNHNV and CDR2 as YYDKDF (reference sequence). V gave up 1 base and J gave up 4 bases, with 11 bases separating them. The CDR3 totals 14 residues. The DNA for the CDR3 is TGTGCCACCAGCAGAGTTGCGGGTGTTTACGAGCAGTACTTC. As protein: CATSRVAGVYEQYF.

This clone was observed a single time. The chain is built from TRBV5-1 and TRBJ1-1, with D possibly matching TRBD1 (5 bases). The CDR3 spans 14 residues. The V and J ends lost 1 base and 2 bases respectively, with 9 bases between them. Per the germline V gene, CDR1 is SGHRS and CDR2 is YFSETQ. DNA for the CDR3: TGCGCCAGCAGCTTGAGACAGAGTAACACTGAAGCTTTCTTT. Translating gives CASSLRQSNTEAFF. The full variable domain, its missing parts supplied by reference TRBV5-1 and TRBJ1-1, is KAGVTQTPRYLIKTRGQQVTLSCSPISGHRSVSWYQQTPGQGLQFLFEYFSETQRNKGNFPGRFSGRQFSNSRSEMNVSTLELGDSALYLCASSLRQSNTEAFFGQGTRLTVV.